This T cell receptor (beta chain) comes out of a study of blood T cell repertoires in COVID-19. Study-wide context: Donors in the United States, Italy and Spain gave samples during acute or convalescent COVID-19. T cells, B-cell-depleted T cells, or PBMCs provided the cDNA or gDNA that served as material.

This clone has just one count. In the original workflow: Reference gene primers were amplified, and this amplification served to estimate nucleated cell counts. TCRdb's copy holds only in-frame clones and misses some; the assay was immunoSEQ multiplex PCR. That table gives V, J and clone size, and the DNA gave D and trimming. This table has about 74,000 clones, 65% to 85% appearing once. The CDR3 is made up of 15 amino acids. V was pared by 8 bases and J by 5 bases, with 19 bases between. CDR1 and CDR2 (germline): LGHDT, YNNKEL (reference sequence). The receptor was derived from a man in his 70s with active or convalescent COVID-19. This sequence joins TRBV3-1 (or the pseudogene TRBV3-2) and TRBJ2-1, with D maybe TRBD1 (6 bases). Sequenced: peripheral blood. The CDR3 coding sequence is TGTGCCAGCTCCCCGGGACACATTCGAGACAATGAGCAGTTCTTC. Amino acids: CASSPGHIRDNEQFF.